The entry below describes one TCR beta chain. The antigen is undetermined. This entry comes from a study of T cell responses to AZD1222 COVID-19 vaccine. Study-wide results and limits: Increased Spike-specific TCR breadth and depth were observed after two AZD1222 doses. Vaccine-related CD4 TCRs covered spike, predominating at 160-218 and 743-854.

Data came from immunoSEQ multiplex PCR; TCRdb stores just in-frame clones and leaves some out. The sample shows some 150,000 clones, 88% of them seen only once. CDR1 and CDR2 from the germline V gene are MNHEY and SVGAGI. The CDR3 loop spans 14 amino acids. Trimming took off 5 bases at V and 3 bases at J, with 11 bases between the two ends. V usage is TRBV6-5 and J usage is TRBJ2-1; D could derive from TRBD1 or TRBD2 (6 bases each). The clonotype originates from an adult who received the MenACWY meningococcal vaccine as a control. The material sequenced was peripheral blood, taken 28 days after the second dose of the MenACWY control vaccine. Here the CDR3 reads CASSRLGGYNEQFF. For the CDR3, the DNA is TGTGCCAGCAGTCGACTAGGGGGCTACAATGAGCAGTTCTTC.